These 10 T cell receptor beta chains share one sample of origin, sequenced in a study of T cells in Graves' hyperthyroidism and ophthalmopathy. From RNA transcripts, TCR beta CDR3 regions were amplified. The HTBI primer set drove a first-round RT-PCR of the TCR CDR3. TCRdb ran MiXCR on the multiplex PCR reads and lists one entry per CDR3 protein. In the table there are hundreds of thousands of distinct CDR3 sequences, 12% to 15% of which are singletons. Sequencing was performed on blood. The receptors derive from a woman aged 18-35 years with Graves' hyperthyroidism.

This clonotype was found many times. J is TRBJ2-5 and V is TRBV7-2, with D maybe TRBD2 (5 bases). The CDR3 extends over 14 amino acids. Trimming took 1 base from V and 0 from J, leaving 6 bases between them. Germline V gene lookup returns CDR1 SGHTA and CDR2 FQGNSA. Here the CDR3 reads CASSLEGDQETQYF. CDR3 bases: TGTGCCAGCAGCTTAGAGGGAGACCAAGAGACCCAGTACTTC.

This clonotype has a count of ten or more. V usage is TRBV20-1 and J usage is TRBJ2-1; 7 positions match TRBD2. J lost 9 bases, V lost 5 bases, and 7 bases had no gene match. CDR1 DFQATT and CDR2 SNEGSKA come from the germline V gene (reference sequence). This CDR3 spans 12 amino acids. The CDR3 sequence is CSAWDRGVEQFF. Written as DNA, the CDR3 is TGCAGTGCTTGGGACCGGGGGGTTGAGCAGTTCTTC.

In this sample, this clonotype turned up a few times. This rearrangement joins TRBV9 to TRBJ2-3, with D perhaps matching TRBD1 (6 bases). In germline, CDR1 is SGDLS, CDR2 YYNGEE. The CDR3 extends over 16 amino acids. V gave up 4 bases and J gave up 0 bases, with 15 bases separating them. The CDR3 DNA reads TGTGCCAGCAGCCGCCCTGGGGGCGGGAGCACAGATACGCAGTATTTT. It is translated as CASSRPGGGSTDTQYF.

The rearrangement joins TRBV30 to TRBJ1-5, with 7 bases fitting TRBD1. Germline loops: CDR1 GTSNPN, CDR2 SVGIG (reference sequence). CDR3 size: 16 residues. Trimming cost V 1 base and J 5 bases; bases outside gene matches: 11. CDR3 sequence reads: CAWSGGGGQRYQPQHF. The CDR3 nucleotides read TGTGCCTGGAGTGGGGGGGGGGGACAGCGATATCAGCCCCAGCATTTT.

V and J are TRBV5-4 and TRBJ2-1; TRBD2 might be the D (6 bases). The CDR3 has 14 amino acids. Germline values: CDR1 SGHNT, CDR2 YYREEE (reference sequence). V lost 5 bases and J 6 bases, leaving 15 bases between the germline ends. CDR3 amino acids: CASRTGVPVNEQFF. CDR3 sequence (DNA): TGTGCCAGCAGGACGGGAGTGCCGGTCAATGAGCAGTTCTTC.

The chain carries TRBV20-1 and TRBJ2-5; 8 bases align to TRBD1. Losses at the gene ends were 4 bases for V and 4 bases for J; bases not matched to a gene: 11. Germline V gene lookup returns CDR1 DFQATT and CDR2 SNEGSKA (reference sequence). The CDR3 length is 15 residues. CDR3 in amino acids: CSATPRTGRRETQYF. The CDR3 DNA is TGCAGTGCTACCCCCCGGACAGGGCGTCGAGAGACCCAGTACTTC.

A few counts support this clonotype. A read error may produce the germline difference seen at one junction end. J is TRBJ1-6 and V is TRBV5-6; 7 bases match TRBD1. Germline lookup yields CDR1 SGHDT and CDR2 YYEEEE. The CDR3 is 14 residues long. CDR3 loop: CASSLDRGNPPLHF. The CDR3 bases are TGTGCCAGCAGCTTGGACAGGGGTAATCCACCCCTCCACTTT.

This clonotype was observed a few times. This sequence joins TRBV10-3 and TRBJ2-3; TRBD2 aligns across 8 bases. The CDR3 runs 15 residues. CDR1 is ENHRY and CDR2 is SYGVKD in the germline V gene. The ends lost 0 bases at V and 7 bases at J; junction bases unmatched: 6. CDR3 in amino acids: CAISESPGLAHTQYF. In DNA, the CDR3 is TGTGCCATCAGTGAGTCGCCCGGACTAGCCCATACGCAGTATTTT.

At least ten counts were recorded for this clonotype. The chain employs TRBV20-1 and TRBJ2-5, with TRBD2 as a possible D gene (6 bases). The CDR3 runs to 12 residues. In germline, CDR1 is DFQATT, CDR2 SNEGSKA (reference sequence). The germline V and J ends were trimmed by 6 bases and 3 bases, with 11 bases remaining between them. CDR3 residues: CSAQRAEETQYF. The DNA for the CDR3 is TGCAGTGCCCAGCGGGCAGAAGAGACCCAGTACTTC.

The sample holds many counts of this clonotype. The V and J genes are TRBV15 and TRBJ1-1, with D unclear. This CDR3 has 13 residues. Germline V gene sequence: CDR1 LNHNV, CDR2 YYDKDF (reference sequence). V lost 5 bases, J lost 0 bases, and 7 bases lay in between. In nucleotides, the CDR3 is TGTGCCACCAGCGAGGGCATGAACACTGAAGCTTTCTTT. Protein product: CATSEGMNTEAFF.